The entry that follows covers one T cell receptor (beta chain) sequence. The data belong to a study of shared T cell receptors in the human thymus. The repertoire was sequenced with immunoSEQ multiplex PCR; TCRdb's copy has only in-frame clones and lacks some. Of 700,000 or so clones in the sample, roughly 88% are singletons; the top ten hold around 0.0099%. This sample also appeared in a second study, on human thymus T cells.

Specimen: thymocytes. This sequence originates from a girl less than two years old with a congenital heart defect.

The CDR3: CASSLSGGTEAFF. CDR3 nucleotide sequence: TGTGCCAGCAGTCTCTCGGGGGGCACTGAAGCTTTCTTT. The J gene is TRBJ1-1, the V gene TRBV6-1; D is perhaps TRBD1 (5 bases). V was clipped by 5 bases and J by 4 bases, with 11 bases between them. CDR3 size: 13 residues. Germline assignment: CDR1 MNHNS and CDR2 SASEGT.